A single TCR beta chain is shown here with its context. The antigen remains unidentified. Per the germline V gene, CDR1 is SGHTA and CDR2 is FQGNSA. Trimming took off 1 base at V and 3 bases at J, with 13 bases between the two ends. CDR3 size: 16 residues. cDNA came from roughly 0.53 to 1 ug RNA primed by random hexamers. It was immunoSEQ multiplex PCR that amplified TCR beta CDR3 across 54 Vbeta and 13 Jbeta. TCRdb re-called the immunoSEQ multiplex PCR reads through MiXCR, storing one row per CDR3 protein. The top ten hold 0.065% of the sample, which has over 300,000 distinct CDR3 sequences, around 90% seen once. This sample is part of a study of CD8 T cells in Susac syndrome. Study-wide results and caveats: The study recognized that the number of individuals in its TCR sequencing and HLA analysis was relatively small.

The receptor's source is a human donor with multiple sclerosis. The V and J genes are TRBV7-2 and TRBJ1-5, with unresolved D. Sequences were obtained from CD4+ T cells from PBMCs. This CDR3 reads CASSLGSRGSNQPQHF. The CDR3 nucleotides are TGTGCCAGCAGCTTAGGTTCCCGCGGGTCCAATCAGCCCCAGCATTTT.